The rows below give T cell receptor beta chains drawn from one sample of a study of shared clonotypes between healthy human individuals. The data were produced by immunoSEQ multiplex PCR, yet TCRdb's version contains in-frame clones alone and is incomplete. The sample carries about 820,000 clones, nearly 95% recorded once. The material sequenced was naive CD8+ T cells sorted from blood. Receptor source: a man between 25 and 39 years old in good health. Both conserved end residues are part of each CDR3. Fields, in order: J gene, V gene, CDR3 protein.

TRBJ2-4,TRBV7-7,CASLSPSGAKNIQYF
TRBJ2-2,TRBV5-1,CASELAGGTGELFF
TRBJ2-1,TRBV6-6,CASSLSNEQFF
TRBJ1-1,TRBV9,CASSIGTGSTEAFF
TRBJ2-5,TRBV9,CASSVGQGSETQYF
TRBJ1-2,TRBV29-1,CSVERGGYTF
TRBJ2-5,TRBV5-4,CASSLGRETQYF
TRBJ1-1,TRBV7-9,CASSLGQGRGGLKAFF
TRBJ2-5,TRBV7-9,CASKFQVGRHETQYF
TRBJ2-7,TRBV19,CASSRSGAYEQYF
TRBJ2-2,TRBV27,CASSWGATDTGELFF
TRBJ1-5,TRBV27,CASSFGPGVQPQHF
TRBJ2-7,TRBV7-9,CASSQLGPYEQYF
TRBJ2-7,TRBV28,CASSWASHYEQYF
TRBJ2-5,TRBV5-4,CASSLGFGPDRETQYF
TRBJ2-7,TRBV19,CASSPAARDYEQYF
TRBJ2-1,TRBV7-9,CASSAYYNEQFF
TRBJ2-5,TRBV27,CASKSRRESQETQYF
TRBJ2-7,TRBV7-6,CASSFQARGEQYF
TRBJ1-2,TRBV5-4,CASSFPSAPDGHYGYTF
TRBJ2-1,TRBV7-8,CASSLGGSGKGNEQFF
TRBJ2-5,TRBV11-2,CASSFSGRGETQYF
TRBJ2-7,TRBV6-5,CASIARGQNEQYF
TRBJ2-2,TRBV7-9,CASSPLGIGELFF
TRBJ2-1,TRBV12-5,CASGLSSDNEQFF
TRBJ1-1,TRBV7-9,CASSLDVGIDTEAFF
TRBJ2-3,TRBV5-8,CASSLQPTDTQYF
TRBJ2-1,TRBV27,CASSRAGSIDEQFF
TRBJ2-6,TRBV18,CASSPSTEISGANVLTF
TRBJ1-1,TRBV27,CASSSWTGAQENTEAFF
TRBJ2-1,TRBV25-1,CASSDGRAIEQFF
TRBJ2-7,TRBV20-1,CSAQEAGEQYF
TRBJ2-2,TRBV7-6,CASSLWTGITGELFF
TRBJ1-2,TRBV19,CASNGFINYGYTF
TRBJ2-1,TRBV5-8,CASRTNVGGGANEQFF
TRBJ2-1,TRBV5-4,CASTPRTSSYNEQFF
TRBJ2-7,TRBV6-1,CASSEGTRYEQYF
TRBJ2-4,TRBV14,CASSQPGQSRVQYF
TRBJ2-1,TRBV9,CASSGAGTIPNEQFF
TRBJ2-3,TRBV10-1,CASSDGRTTDTQYF
TRBJ2-2,TRBV4-1,CASSRTGRELFF